This T cell receptor (beta chain) was documented in a study of spatial heterogeneity in lung cancer. Whole-study findings and limits: Intratumoral expanded alpha and beta TCR counts were found to track tumor mutation counts.

TCRdb re-analysed the 5' RACE reads in MiXCR, keeping a single row per CDR3 protein. Among more than 5,000 distinct CDR3 sequences listed, around 4% were seen once. This clonotype was observed many times. Antigen specificity is unknown. Unmatched junction bases numbered 6, after V lost 6 bases and J lost 9 bases. Germline V lookup: CDR1 SGHKS, CDR2 YYEKEE (reference sequence). CDR3 size: 14 residues. As to time point: sample taken at primary tumor resection. The chain carries TRBV5-5 and TRBJ2-7; 16 positions match TRBD2. This specimen consisted of lung tumor tissue, obtained at surgery. The source of this sequence is a female donor with early-stage non-small cell lung cancer. CDR3 loop: CASNYGTSGRGQYF. DNA for the CDR3: TGTGCCAGCAACTACGGGACTAGCGGGAGGGGGCAGTACTTC.